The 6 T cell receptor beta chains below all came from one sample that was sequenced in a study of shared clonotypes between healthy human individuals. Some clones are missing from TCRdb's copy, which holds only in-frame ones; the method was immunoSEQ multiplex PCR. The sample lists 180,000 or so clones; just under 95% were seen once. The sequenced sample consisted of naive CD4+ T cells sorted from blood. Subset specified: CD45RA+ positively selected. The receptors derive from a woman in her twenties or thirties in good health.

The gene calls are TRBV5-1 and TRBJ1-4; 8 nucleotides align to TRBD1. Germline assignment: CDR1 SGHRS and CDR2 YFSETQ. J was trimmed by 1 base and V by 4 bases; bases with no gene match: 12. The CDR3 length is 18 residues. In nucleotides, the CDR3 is TGCGCCAGCAGCCGGACAGGGTCGGTCTTTGGAACTAATGAAAAACTGTTTTTT. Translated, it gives CASSRTGSVFGTNEKLFF.

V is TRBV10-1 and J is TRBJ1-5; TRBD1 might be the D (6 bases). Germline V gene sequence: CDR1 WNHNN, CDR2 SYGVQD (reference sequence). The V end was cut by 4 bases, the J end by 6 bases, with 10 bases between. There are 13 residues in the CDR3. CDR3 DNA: TGCGCCAGCAGTGCACAGGGAGGTCAGCCCCAGCATTTT. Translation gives CASSAQGGQPQHF.

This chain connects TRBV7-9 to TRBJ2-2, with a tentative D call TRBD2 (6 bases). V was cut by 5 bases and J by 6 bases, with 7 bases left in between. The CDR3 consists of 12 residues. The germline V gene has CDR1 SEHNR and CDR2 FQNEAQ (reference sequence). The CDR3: CASSGTPGELFF. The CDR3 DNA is TGTGCCAGCAGCGGGACTCCCGGGGAGCTGTTTTTT.

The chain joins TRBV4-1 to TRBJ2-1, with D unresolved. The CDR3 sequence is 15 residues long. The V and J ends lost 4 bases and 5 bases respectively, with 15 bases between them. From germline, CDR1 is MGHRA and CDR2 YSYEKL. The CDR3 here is CASSLDGNVNNEQFF. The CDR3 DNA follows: TGCGCCAGCAGCCTGGACGGAAACGTTAACAATGAGCAGTTCTTC.

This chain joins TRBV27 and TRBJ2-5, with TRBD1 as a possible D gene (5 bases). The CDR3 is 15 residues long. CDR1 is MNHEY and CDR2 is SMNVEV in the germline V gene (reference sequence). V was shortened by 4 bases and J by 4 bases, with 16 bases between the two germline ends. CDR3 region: CASSSPGRVAETQYF. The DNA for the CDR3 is TGTGCCAGCAGTTCGCCAGGGCGAGTAGCAGAGACCCAGTACTTC.

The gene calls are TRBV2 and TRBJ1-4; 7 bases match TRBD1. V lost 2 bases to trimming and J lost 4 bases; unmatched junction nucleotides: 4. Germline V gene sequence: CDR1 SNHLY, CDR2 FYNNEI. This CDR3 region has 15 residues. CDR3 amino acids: CASSEQGVINEKLFF. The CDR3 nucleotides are TGTGCCAGCAGTGAACAGGGGGTCATTAATGAAAAACTGTTTTTT.